This entry concerns a single TCR beta chain. No antigen is known for it. The data were obtained in a study of cytomegalovirus exposure and HLA in healthy donors. Study findings and constraints: Altogether, about 160 TCR beta chains were recorded as cytomegalovirus-associated. A later analysis showed HLA-associated TCR beta chains outstripping equally common others in clonal expansion. The HLA-A and HLA-B alleles of most subjects were reportedly predicted accurately from TCR beta sequences.

All the people who gave samples were healthy bone marrow donors. Use of 60 Vbeta and 13 Jbeta primers characterized the PCR. The repertoire was sequenced with immunoSEQ multiplex PCR; TCRdb's copy has only in-frame clones and lacks some. The sample lists about 92,000 clones, approximately 70% seen once, with 2.5% to 3% in the top ten. The TCR comes from a man over 45 in good health and CMV-seronegative. Sequenced: PBMCs.

The CDR3 is CASSPSGSIETEAFF. For the CDR3, the DNA is TGTGCCAGCAGCCCCTCGGGGAGTATAGAAACTGAAGCTTTCTTT. The chain links TRBV5-4 to TRBJ1-1, with D hard to call. Germline V lookup: CDR1 SGHNT, CDR2 YYREEE (reference sequence). The V end was cut by 4 bases, the J end by 5 bases, with 18 bases between. The CDR3 sequence is 15 residues long. Drawing the rest from reference TRBV5-4 and TRBJ1-1, the complete variable domain is ETGVTQSPTHLIKTRGQQVTLRCSSQSGHNTVSWYQQALGQGPQFIFQYYREEENGRGNFPPRFSGLQFPNYSSELNVNALELDDSALYLCASSPSGSIETEAFFGQGTRLTVV.